This T cell receptor beta chain was captured in a study of blood T cell repertoires in COVID-19. Study-level information: Specimens from acute and convalescent COVID-19 originated in the United States, Italy and Spain. PBMCs, B-cell-depleted T cells, or T cells were the source of the cDNA or gDNA that made up the material.

Authors' methods: Nucleated cell counts were estimated from reference gene primer amplification. TCRdb's table, derived via immunoSEQ multiplex PCR, lists solely in-frame clones and lacks some. The DNA gave D and trimming, while V, J and clone size come from that table. This sample carries 50,000 to 65,000 clones, around nine tenths of them seen once, and the ten largest clones take 1% to 1.5%. In germline, CDR1 is SGHVS, CDR2 FQNEAQ. The CDR3 covers 13 residues. Trimming cost V 3 bases and J 4 bases, with 9 bases left between them. The chain combines TRBV7-8 with TRBJ1-1; weak D call: TRBD1 (6 bases). The sequenced material came from peripheral blood. The sequence was obtained from a man in his fifties or sixties with acute or convalescent COVID-19. The CDR3 sequence is CASSLPQGTEAFF. Written as DNA, the CDR3 is TGTGCCAGCAGCTTGCCACAGGGCACTGAAGCTTTCTTT. Filled out from reference TRBV7-8 and TRBJ1-1, the complete variable domain reads GAGVSQSPRYKVAKRGQDVALRCDPISGHVSLFWYQQALGQGPEFLTYFQNEAQLDKSGLPSDRFFAERPEGSVSTLKIQRTQQEDSAVYLCASSLPQGTEAFFGQGTRLTVV.